The text below deals with one T cell receptor beta chain. The data were taken from a study of blood T cell repertoires in COVID-19. Per the germline V gene, CDR1 is SGHTA and CDR2 is FQGNSA. This CDR3 is built from 15 residues. The germline V and J ends were trimmed by 5 bases and 4 bases, with 15 bases remaining between them. As processed by the authors: Amplification of reference gene primers was used by the study to estimate nucleated cell counts. The table came from immunoSEQ multiplex PCR; TCRdb's copy has only in-frame clones and leaves some out. D and trimming were read from the DNA, whereas the V and J calls and clone size are those reported in that table. This table has 85,000 to 100,000 clones, around nine tenths appearing once.

The sequence derives from a man aged 45-65 years with COVID-19, enrolled during active disease. V gene TRBV7-2 combines with J gene TRBJ2-1, with D hard to call. The sample taken for sequencing was peripheral blood. The chain's CDR3 is CASSIAGLGYNEQFF. DNA of the CDR3: TGTGCCAGCAGCATCGCAGGCCTCGGATACAATGAGCAGTTCTTC.